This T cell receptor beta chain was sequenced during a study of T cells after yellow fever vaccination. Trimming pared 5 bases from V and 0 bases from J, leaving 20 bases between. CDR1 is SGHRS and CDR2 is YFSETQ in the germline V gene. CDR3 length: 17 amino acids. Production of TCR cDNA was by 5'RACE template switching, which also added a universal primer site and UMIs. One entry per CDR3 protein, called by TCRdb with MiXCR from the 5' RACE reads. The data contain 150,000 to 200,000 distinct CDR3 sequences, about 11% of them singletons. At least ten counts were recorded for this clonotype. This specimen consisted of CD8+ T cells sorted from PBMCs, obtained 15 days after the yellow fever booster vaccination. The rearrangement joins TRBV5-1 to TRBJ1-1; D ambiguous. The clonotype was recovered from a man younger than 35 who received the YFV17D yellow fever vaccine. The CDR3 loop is CASRPRGAASMNTEAFF. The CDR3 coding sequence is TGCGCCAGCAGGCCCCGAGGAGCCGCCTCCATGAACACTGAAGCTTTCTTT.